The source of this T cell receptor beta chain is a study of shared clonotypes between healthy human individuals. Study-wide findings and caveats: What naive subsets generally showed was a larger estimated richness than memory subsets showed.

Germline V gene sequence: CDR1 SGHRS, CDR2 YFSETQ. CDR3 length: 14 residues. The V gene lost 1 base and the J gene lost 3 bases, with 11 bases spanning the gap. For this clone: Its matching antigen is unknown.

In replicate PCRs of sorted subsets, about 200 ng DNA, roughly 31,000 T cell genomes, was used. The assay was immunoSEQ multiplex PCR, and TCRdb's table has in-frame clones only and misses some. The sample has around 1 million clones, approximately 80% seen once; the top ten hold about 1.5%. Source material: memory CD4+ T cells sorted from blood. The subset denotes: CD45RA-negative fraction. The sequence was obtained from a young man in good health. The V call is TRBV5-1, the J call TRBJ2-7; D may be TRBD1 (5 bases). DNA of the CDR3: TGCGCCAGCAGCTTGACAGGCATAATCTACGAGCAGTACTTC. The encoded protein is CASSLTGIIYEQYF.